This TCR beta chain was sequenced for a study of T cells in localized non-small cell lung cancer. Here immunoSEQ multiplex PCR was the method, and the copy in TCRdb shows in-frame clones only, minus some. The sample contains 26,000 or so clones, about 88% of which appear only once. This clonotype originated in a female donor aged 60 or older with stage II squamous cell lung carcinoma. This material consisted of peripheral blood, taken before any cancer treatment.

DNA for the CDR3: TGCGCCAGCGGGGAAACAGGGGGCGCGGAGACCCAGTACTTC. Translated: CASGETGGAETQYF. The chain links TRBV5-1 to TRBJ2-5; 9 bases align to TRBD1. This CDR3 has 14 residues. Unmatched junction bases numbered 9, after V lost 7 bases and J lost 5 bases. Per the germline V gene, CDR1 is SGHRS and CDR2 is YFSETQ.